One and the same sample provided the 26 T cell receptor beta chains below, sequenced in a study of blood T cell repertoires in COVID-19. Here immunoSEQ multiplex PCR was the method, and the copy in TCRdb shows in-frame clones only, minus some. There are about 150,000 clones in the sample; about four fifths occur only once, and under 0.75% lies in the top ten. Sequencing was performed on peripheral blood. The receptors originated from a man between 60 and 75 years old with acute or convalescent COVID-19.

This clone was found once. The chain is built from TRBV28 and TRBJ2-7, with D possibly matching TRBD1 (6 bases). V lost 3 bases and J 3 bases, leaving 12 bases between the germline ends. The CDR3 extends over 14 amino acids. Looked up from germline, CDR1 is MDHEN and CDR2 is SYDVKM. CDR3 loop: CASSLDSYFYEQYF. CDR3 nucleotide sequence: TGTGCCAGCAGTTTGGACAGTTATTTCTACGAGCAGTACTTC.

J is TRBJ1-4 and V is TRBV28; 7 nucleotides agree with TRBD1. V lost 4 bases, J lost 0 bases, and 5 bases stayed unmatched. This CDR3 has 16 residues. In germline, CDR1 is MDHEN, CDR2 SYDVKM. CDR3 coding DNA: TGTGCCAGCAGTTATGACAGGGTAACAACTAATGAAAAACTGTTTTTT. Translating it yields CASSYDRVTTNEKLFF. The whole variable domain, filled in from reference TRBV28 and TRBJ1-4, reads DVKVTQSSRYLVKRTGEKVFLECVQDMDHENMFWYRQDPGLGLRLIYFSYDVKMKEKGDIPEGYSVSREKKERFSLILESASTNQTSMYLCASSYDRVTTNEKLFFGSGTQLSVL.

V usage is TRBV18 and J usage is TRBJ2-1; TRBD1 aligns across 7 bases. With V trimmed by 3 bases and J by 2 bases, 7 bases remained unmatched. The CDR3 length is 16 residues. Germline CDR1 and CDR2: KGHSH and LQKENI. The CDR3 is CASSPRGTAAYNEQFF. The CDR3 DNA reads as TGTGCCAGCTCACCCAGAGGGACAGCGGCCTACAATGAGCAGTTCTTC. The whole variable domain, remainder taken from reference TRBV18 and TRBJ2-1, is NAGVMQNPRHLVRRRGQEARLRCSPMKGHSHVYWYRQLPEEGLKFMVYLQKENIIDESGMPKERFSAEFPKEGPSILRIQQVVRGDSAAYFCASSPRGTAAYNEQFFGPGTRLTVL.

The rearrangement uses TRBV6-2 or TRBV6-3 and TRBJ1-6; 10 bases agree with TRBD1. J lost 10 bases, V lost 2 bases, and 5 bases had no gene match. Per germline, CDR1 MNHEY and CDR2 SVGEGT. The CDR3 length is 15 residues. This chain's CDR3 is CASSYLGQGTSPLHF. CDR3 nucleotide sequence: TGTGCCAGCAGTTACCTGGGACAGGGGACCTCACCCCTCCACTTT.

CDR3 bases: TGTGCCAGCAGCCCGAGGACTAGCGGGGCCCAAGAGACCCAGTACTTC. The encoded protein is CASSPRTSGAQETQYF. The rearrangement uses TRBV9 and TRBJ2-5; 12 positions match TRBD2. The V and J ends lost 4 bases and 1 base, in that order; junction bases with no gene match: 5. The CDR3 covers 16 residues. Germline values: CDR1 SGDLS, CDR2 YYNGEE.

The chain joins TRBV18 to TRBJ1-6; D might be TRBD1 (5 bases). Germline CDR1 KGHSH, CDR2 LQKENI. CDR3 length: 15 amino acids. Trimming took 6 bases from V and 12 from J, leaving 21 bases between them. As DNA, the CDR3 is TGTGCCAGCTCCCAACAGACAGCGCCGGAGGGACCCCTCCACTTT. It encodes CASSQQTAPEGPLHF.

V and J are TRBV5-5 and TRBJ1-2; 7 bases line up with TRBD1. Germline assignment: CDR1 SGHKS and CDR2 YYEKEE (reference sequence). The V segment lost 5 bases and the J segment 5 bases; nucleotides outside the gene matches: 9. This CDR3 has 14 amino acids. CDR3 residues: CASSRQGELYGYTF. The CDR3 DNA is TGTGCCAGCAGTCGTCAGGGGGAACTATATGGCTACACCTTC.

The sample holds one count of this clone. The chain is built from TRBV3-1 (or the pseudogene TRBV3-2) and TRBJ2-1; possibly TRBD2 for D (6 bases). The V end was cut by 2 bases, the J end by 15 bases, with 14 bases between. Germline V gene sequence: CDR1 LGHDT, CDR2 YNNKEL (reference sequence). CDR3 length: 12 residues. This CDR3 reads CASSQTGGQVFF. CDR3 DNA: TGTGCCAGCAGCCAAACCGGGGGTCAGGTGTTCTTC.

This chain uses TRBV24-1 with TRBJ2-2; D gene uncertain. Germline V gene sequence: CDR1 KGHDR, CDR2 SFDVKD. CDR3 length: 13 amino acids. V was pared by 4 bases and J by 3 bases, with 5 bases between. This CDR3 reads CATSDYYTGELFF. The DNA of the CDR3 is TGTGCCACCAGTGACTATTACACCGGGGAGCTGTTTTTT.

V is TRBV7-2 and J is TRBJ2-3; TRBD1 is a possible D gene (6 bases). Trimming removed 4 bases from V and 2 bases from J, with 10 bases in between. CDR3 size: 14 residues. The germline V gene has CDR1 SGHTA and CDR2 FQGNSA. The CDR3 here is CASSSGQHTDTQYF. DNA of the CDR3: TGTGCCAGCAGCTCCGGACAGCACACAGATACGCAGTATTTT. The full variable domain, rest sourced from reference TRBV7-2 and TRBJ2-3, is GAGVSQSPSNKVTEKGKDVELRCDPISGHTALYWYRQSLGQGLEFLIYFQGNSAPDKSGLPSDRFSAERTGGSVSTLTIQRTQQEDSAVYLCASSSGQHTDTQYFGPGTRLTVL.

The chain links TRBV24-1 to TRBJ2-7; 8 bases agree with TRBD2. Germline V gene sequence: CDR1 KGHDR, CDR2 SFDVKD. This CDR3 comprises 13 residues. With 4 bases clipped from V and 7 bases from J, the junction kept 5 bases outside the gene matches. The CDR3 loop is CATSETGRGEQYF. In nucleotides, the CDR3 is TGTGCCACCAGTGAGACCGGGAGGGGGGAGCAGTACTTC.

The chain is built from TRBV9 and TRBJ2-6; D gene ambiguous. The CDR3 runs 16 residues. Germline lookup yields CDR1 SGDLS and CDR2 YYNGEE. Deletions cut 0 bases from V and 0 bases from J, with 7 bases between. CDR3 loop: CASSVGPDSGANVLTF. As DNA, the CDR3 is TGTGCCAGCAGCGTAGGTCCAGACTCTGGGGCCAACGTCCTGACTTTC.

The J gene is TRBJ1-2, the V gene TRBV15, with D possibly matching TRBD1 (5 bases). The CDR3 is 14 residues long. V lost 4 bases and J 8 bases, leaving 17 bases between the germline ends. Germline V gene sequence: CDR1 LNHNV, CDR2 YYDKDF (reference sequence). CDR3 loop: CATSNSQGVKGYTF. CDR3 sequence (DNA): TGTGCCACCAGCAATAGTCAAGGGGTAAAGGGCTACACCTTC. The complete variable domain, with remaining parts taken from reference TRBV15 and TRBJ1-2, reads DAMVIQNPRYQVTQFGKPVTLSCSQTLNHNVMYWYQQKSSQAPKLLFHYYDKDFNNEADTPDNFQSRRPNTSFCFLDIRSPGLGDTAMYLCATSNSQGVKGYTFGSGTRLTVV.

V and J are TRBV27 and TRBJ2-7; TRBD2 agrees at 9 bases. After removal of 5 bases from V and 2 bases from J, the junction contained 25 bases not matched to a gene. The CDR3 totals 21 residues. The germline gives CDR1 MNHEY, CDR2 SMNVEV (reference sequence). The CDR3 bases are TGTGCCAGCAGTCCTCGACTGGCGAGCGGGGGGTTCCTACCCAACCCCTACGAGCAGTACTTC. As protein: CASSPRLASGGFLPNPYEQYF.

The genes are TRBV18 and TRBJ2-5, with 7 bases aligning to TRBD2. V shed 6 bases and J 2 bases; nucleotides not matched to a gene: 12. Germline CDR1 is KGHSH and CDR2 is LQKENI. The CDR3 is made up of 16 amino acids. This chain's CDR3 is CASSSRSSGGQETQYF. The CDR3 DNA follows: TGTGCCAGCTCGTCTAGATCCTCCGGGGGGCAAGAGACCCAGTACTTC. Variable domain in full (rest from reference TRBV18 and TRBJ2-5): NAGVMQNPRHLVRRRGQEARLRCSPMKGHSHVYWYRQLPEEGLKFMVYLQKENIIDESGMPKERFSAEFPKEGPSILRIQQVVRGDSAAYFCASSSRSSGGQETQYFGPGTRLLVL.

In DNA, the CDR3 is TGTGCCAGCAGCTTGGGCGGTGGCGAGCAGTACTTC. This encodes CASSLGGGEQYF. The chain has TRBV5-5 and TRBJ2-7, with D unclear. This CDR3 comprises 12 residues. Germline V CDR1 and CDR2: SGHKS, YYEKEE (reference sequence). The V end lost 0 bases, the J end lost 6 bases, and 7 bases lay between the germline ends.

The rearrangement links TRBV11-2 to TRBJ2-3; possible D gene TRBD1, 5 bases. Germline loops: CDR1 SGHAT, CDR2 FQNNGV. This CDR3 is 14 amino acids long. V was clipped by 0 bases and J by 3 bases, with 7 bases between them. The DNA of the CDR3 is TGTGCCAGCAGCTTAGAGGGGCTAACAGATACGCAGTATTTT. Amino acids: CASSLEGLTDTQYF.

The chain recombines TRBV27 with TRBJ1-5; D is unclear. V was cut by 4 bases and J by 2 bases, with 15 bases left in between. The CDR3 consists of 16 residues. The V gene's germline CDR1 is MNHEY and CDR2 SMNVEV (reference sequence). In DNA, the CDR3 is TGTGCCAGCAGTTCGAGTCCATCCGGGGGCAATCAGCCCCAGCATTTT. Protein product: CASSSSPSGGNQPQHF.

The V and J genes are TRBV7-9 and TRBJ1-2; D is ambiguous. Trimming took off 5 bases at V and 2 bases at J, with 18 bases between the two ends. The germline V gene has CDR1 SEHNR and CDR2 FQNEAQ (reference sequence). The CDR3 runs 16 residues. The CDR3 DNA follows: TGTGCCAGCAGCCCGATGGTCACGCTTCGGAACTATGGCTACACCTTC. This encodes CASSPMVTLRNYGYTF.

CDR3 residues: CASSPRSGTGAEQYF. The CDR3 DNA is TGTGCCAGCAGCCCTCGGTCCGGGACAGGGGCCGAGCAGTACTTC. The chain recombines TRBV7-2 with TRBJ2-7, with 10 positions matching TRBD1. Germline CDR1 is SGHTA and CDR2 is FQGNSA. The CDR3 loop spans 15 amino acids. After removal of 5 bases from V and 6 bases from J, the junction contained 10 bases not matched to a gene.

The V and J genes are TRBV7-8 and TRBJ1-4; D might be TRBD1 (6 bases). Germline V lookup: CDR1 SGHVS, CDR2 FQNEAQ. CDR3 size: 15 residues. V lost 5 bases to trimming and J lost 4 bases, with 14 bases between them. CDR3 nucleotide sequence: TGTGCCAGCAGCCTGCAGGGGTCTTTTAATGAAAAACTGTTTTTT. This gives the protein CASSLQGSFNEKLFF.

With regard to this clone: This CDR3 is also generated by other DNA sequences in the sample. The chain joins TRBV5-1 to TRBJ1-2; 8 bases match TRBD1. Germline V gene sequence: CDR1 SGHRS, CDR2 YFSETQ. This CDR3 has 14 residues. After removal of 2 bases from V and 4 bases from J, the junction contained 4 bases not matched to a gene. The CDR3 reads CASSLGQGGYGYTF. The CDR3 DNA sequence: TGCGCCAGCAGCTTAGGACAGGGAGGCTATGGCTACACCTTC.

The chain carries TRBV7-3 and TRBJ2-7; the D gene is possibly TRBD2 (5 bases). V lost 0 bases to trimming and J lost 2 bases, with 11 bases between them. The CDR3 extends over 15 amino acids. Germline CDR1 and CDR2: SGHTA and FQGTGA. This CDR3 reads CASSLTRLSTYEQYF. The CDR3 DNA sequence: TGTGCCAGCAGCTTAACCCGACTATCGACCTACGAGCAGTACTTC.

The V gene is TRBV7-2, the J gene TRBJ2-1; the match to TRBD2 covers 13 bases. With 5 bases clipped from V and 7 bases from J, the junction kept 8 bases outside the gene matches. Germline CDR1 is SGHTA and CDR2 is FQGNSA. The CDR3 extends over 16 amino acids. The CDR3: CASSPQTSGGTNEQFF. DNA for the CDR3: TGTGCCAGCAGCCCCCAGACTAGCGGGGGGACAAATGAGCAGTTCTTC.

This sequence joins TRBV28 and TRBJ1-1; tentatively, D is TRBD1 (5 bases). Between the trimmed V and J ends, which lost 4 bases and 0 bases, there was a span of 15 bases. Germline V gene lookup returns CDR1 MDHEN and CDR2 SYDVKM. The CDR3 length is 16 residues. DNA of the CDR3: TGTGCCAGCAGTTCGGGACTTCTTGTCGTGAACACTGAAGCTTTCTTT. The encoded protein is CASSSGLLVVNTEAFF.

The chain uses TRBV24-1 and TRBJ2-1; 8 bases line up with TRBD1. There are 12 residues in the CDR3. The germline V gene has CDR1 KGHDR and CDR2 SFDVKD. V lost 4 bases and J lost 13; bases outside the gene matches: 5. The CDR3, as DNA: TGTGCCACCAGTGAGCGGACAGGGAATCAGTTCTTC. Its translation: CATSERTGNQFF.